The following is a TCR beta chain sequence with its context. The entry originates in a study of T cell clones after liver transplantation. Study-level information: HCV positivity affected three of eight recipients; the rest lacked autoimmune or viral indications.

The CDR3 contains 14 residues. V shed 5 bases, J shed 3 bases, and the junction held 6 bases outside the gene matches. CDR1 is SGHAT and CDR2 is FQNNGV in the germline V gene. The protocol was immunoSEQ multiplex PCR, while the TCRdb copy is restricted to in-frame clones and leaves out a portion. The repertoire holds 9,500 to 15,000 clones, with roughly 69% as singletons. Here the sequenced sample was CD8+ T cells from blood, taken at the 22-month timepoint. The V call is TRBV11-2, the J call TRBJ2-5; 7 bases are a match to TRBD2. This TCR came from a human patient who received a liver transplant. The graft donor may have contributed some T cells. The CDR3 DNA sequence: TGTGCCAGCAGCGTGGGACTAAAAGAAGAGACCCAGTACTTC. Protein product: CASSVGLKEETQYF.